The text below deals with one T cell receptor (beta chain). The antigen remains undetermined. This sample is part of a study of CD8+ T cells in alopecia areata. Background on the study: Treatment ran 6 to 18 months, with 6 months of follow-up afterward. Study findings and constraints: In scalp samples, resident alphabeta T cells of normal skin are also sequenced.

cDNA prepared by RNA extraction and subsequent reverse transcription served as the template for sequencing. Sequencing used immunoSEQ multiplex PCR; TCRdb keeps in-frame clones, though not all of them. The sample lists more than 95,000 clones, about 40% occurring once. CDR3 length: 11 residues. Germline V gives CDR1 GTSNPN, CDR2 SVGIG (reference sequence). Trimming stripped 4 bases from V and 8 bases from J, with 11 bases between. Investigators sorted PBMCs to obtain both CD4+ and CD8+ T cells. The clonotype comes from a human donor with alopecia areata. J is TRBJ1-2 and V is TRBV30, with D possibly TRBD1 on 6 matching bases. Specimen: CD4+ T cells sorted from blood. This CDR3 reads CAWTQGHGYTF. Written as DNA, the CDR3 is TGTGCCTGGACACAGGGACACGGCTACACCTTC.